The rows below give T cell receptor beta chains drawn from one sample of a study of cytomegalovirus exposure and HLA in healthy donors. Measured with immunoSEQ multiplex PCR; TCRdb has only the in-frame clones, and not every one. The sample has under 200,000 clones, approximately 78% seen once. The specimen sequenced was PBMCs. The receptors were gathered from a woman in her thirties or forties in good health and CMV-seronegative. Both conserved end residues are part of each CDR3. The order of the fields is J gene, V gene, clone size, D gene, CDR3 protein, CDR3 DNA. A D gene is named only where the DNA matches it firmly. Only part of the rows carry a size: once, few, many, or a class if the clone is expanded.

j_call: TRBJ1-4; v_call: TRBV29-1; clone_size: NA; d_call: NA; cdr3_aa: CSARDTFVGEKLFF; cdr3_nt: TGCAGCGCCCGGGACACCTTCGTCGGTGAAAAATTGTTTTTT
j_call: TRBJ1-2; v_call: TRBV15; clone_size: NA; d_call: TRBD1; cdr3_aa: CATSIRQGTFYGYTF; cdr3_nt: TGTGCCACCAGCATCCGACAGGGGACGTTCTATGGCTACACCTTC
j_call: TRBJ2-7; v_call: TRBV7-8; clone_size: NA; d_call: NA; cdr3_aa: CASSPPTATYEQYF; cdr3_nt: TGTGCCAGCAGCCCCCCGACAGCAACCTACGAGCAGTACTTC
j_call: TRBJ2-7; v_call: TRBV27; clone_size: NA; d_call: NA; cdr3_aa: CASSFLPLKYEQYF; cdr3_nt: TGTGCCAGCAGTTTCTTACCGCTAAAATACGAGCAGTACTTC
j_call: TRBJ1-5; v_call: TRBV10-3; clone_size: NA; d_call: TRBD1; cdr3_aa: CAIRGDRASNQPQHF; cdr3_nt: TGTGCCATCAGGGGGGACAGGGCCTCCAATCAGCCCCAGCATTTT
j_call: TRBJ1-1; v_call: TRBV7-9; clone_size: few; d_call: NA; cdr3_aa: CASGGREAFF; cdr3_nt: TGTGCCAGCGGGGGGAGGGAAGCTTTCTTT
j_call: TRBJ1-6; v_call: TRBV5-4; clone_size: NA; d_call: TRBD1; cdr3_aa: CASTGTGGGNSPLHF; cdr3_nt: TGTGCCAGCACCGGGACAGGTGGTGGCAATTCACCCCTCCACTTT
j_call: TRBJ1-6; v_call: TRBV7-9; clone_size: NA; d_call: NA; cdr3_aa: CASSRQETYNSPLHF; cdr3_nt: TGTGCCAGCAGCCGACAGGAAACTTATAATTCACCCCTCCACTTT
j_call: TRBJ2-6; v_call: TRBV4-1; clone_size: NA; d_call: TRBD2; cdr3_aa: CASTQVAGGQGANVLTF; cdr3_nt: TGCGCCAGCACCCAGGTAGCGGGGGGGCAAGGGGCCAACGTCCTGACTTTC
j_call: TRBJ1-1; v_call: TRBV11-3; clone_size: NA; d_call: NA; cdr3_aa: CASSLARGALAEAFF; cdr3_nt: TGTGCCAGCAGCTTAGCGCGGGGGGCATTGGCTGAAGCTTTCTTT
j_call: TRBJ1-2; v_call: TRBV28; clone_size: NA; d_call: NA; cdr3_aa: CASSLFPRANGYTF; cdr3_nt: TGTGCCAGCAGTTTATTTCCCAGGGCGAATGGCTACACCTTC
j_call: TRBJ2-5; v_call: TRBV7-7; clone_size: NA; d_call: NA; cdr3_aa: CASSLDGGTQYF; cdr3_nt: TGTGCCAGCAGCCTTGACGGCGGGACCCAGTACTTC
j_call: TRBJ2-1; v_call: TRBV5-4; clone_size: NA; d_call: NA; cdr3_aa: CASSLVGVFEQFF; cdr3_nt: TGTGCCAGCAGCTTGGTGGGAGTGTTTGAGCAGTTCTTC
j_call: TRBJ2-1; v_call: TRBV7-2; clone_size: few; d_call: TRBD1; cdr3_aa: CASTVTKGAGGEQFF; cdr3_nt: TGTGCCAGCACCGTCACAAAGGGGGCGGGTGGTGAGCAGTTCTTC
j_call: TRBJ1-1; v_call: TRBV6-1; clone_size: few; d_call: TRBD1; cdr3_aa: CASSSRGPGEAFF; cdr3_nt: TGTGCCAGCAGCTCCAGGGGGCCTGGTGAAGCTTTCTTT
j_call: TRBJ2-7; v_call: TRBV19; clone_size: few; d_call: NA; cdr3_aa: CASNHGQGYEQYF; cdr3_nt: TGTGCCAGTAATCACGGGCAGGGCTACGAGCAGTACTTC
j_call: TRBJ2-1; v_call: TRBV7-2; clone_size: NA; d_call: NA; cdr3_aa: CASSLGFFNEQFF; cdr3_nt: TGTGCCAGCAGCTTAGGTTTCTTTAATGAGCAGTTCTTC
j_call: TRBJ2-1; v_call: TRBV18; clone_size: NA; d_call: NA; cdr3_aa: CASSRGQPSSYNEQFF; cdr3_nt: TGTGCCAGCTCGCGGGGACAGCCGAGCTCCTACAATGAGCAGTTCTTC
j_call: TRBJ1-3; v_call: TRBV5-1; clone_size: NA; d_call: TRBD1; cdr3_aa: CASSLTGTGGSGNTIYF; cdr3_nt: TGCGCCAGCAGCTTGACCGGGACAGGGGGATCTGGAAACACCATATATTTT
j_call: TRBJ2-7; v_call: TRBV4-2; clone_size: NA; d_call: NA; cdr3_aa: CASSHSLSTRAAYEQYF; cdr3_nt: TGTGCCAGCAGCCACTCGCTTTCCACTAGGGCGGCCTACGAGCAGTACTTC
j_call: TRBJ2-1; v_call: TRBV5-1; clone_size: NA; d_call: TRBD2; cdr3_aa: CASSLAPGWASGGYNEQFF; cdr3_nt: TGCGCCAGCAGCTTGGCCCCGGGGTGGGCCAGCGGGGGGTACAATGAGCAGTTCTTC
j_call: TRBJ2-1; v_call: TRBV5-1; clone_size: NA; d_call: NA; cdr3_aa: CASSPLVGEQFF; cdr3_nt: TGCGCCAGCAGCCCCCTGGTCGGTGAGCAGTTCTTC